This entry features one TCR beta chain sequence. Original data processing: Estimation of nucleated cell counts was performed using reference gene primer amplification. Some clones are missing from TCRdb's copy, which holds only in-frame ones; the method was immunoSEQ multiplex PCR. The DNA gave D and trimming, while V, J and clone size come from that table. Here the sample spans about 130,000 clones, roughly four fifths being singletons. This sample stems from a study of blood T cell repertoires in COVID-19. Study-level information: Collection of acute and convalescent COVID-19 samples took place in the United States, Italy and Spain.

Clinical histories supplied by participants themselves formed the basis of cohort assignment. Cohort 3 donors counted as recovered after two negative PCRs, clearance, or resolved symptoms. V lost 1 base, J lost 3 bases, and 11 bases lay in between. Germline CDR1 is SGHRS and CDR2 is YFSETQ. CDR3 size: 14 residues. This sequence joins TRBV5-1 and TRBJ2-7, with D possibly matching TRBD2 (6 bases). This TCR derives from a man aged 50-59 years who had recovered from COVID-19. Material for sequencing was PBMCs or T cells enriched from blood (not recorded which). The CDR3 DNA reads TGCGCCAGCAGCTTGCAGGGTAGCGGCTACGAGCAGTACTTC. Amino acids: CASSLQGSGYEQYF.